The 32 T cell receptor beta chains listed next were all sequenced from one sample in a study of post-analysis software for immune sequencing data. Findings and limits, study-wide: A few TRBV segments were significantly more frequent in patients than in controls. TRBV5-6, TRBV5-1 and TRBV20-1 were among these segments.

No antigen has been assigned to these receptors. Unique molecular identifiers featured in each of the TCR beta cDNA libraries. TCRdb recomputed calls from the PCR reads with MiXCR, one row per CDR3 protein. The sample lists hundreds of thousands of distinct CDR3 sequences; more than 50% were seen once. Source material: blood. These receptors were obtained from a girl aged 2-10 years with multiple sclerosis.

This clonotype was recorded once. This chain joins TRBV4-1 and TRBJ2-1, with TRBD2 identical over 14 bases. V shed 3 bases and J 3 bases; nucleotides not matched to a gene: 13. The CDR3 loop spans 20 amino acids. CDR1 MGHRA and CDR2 YSYEKL come from the germline V gene. In DNA, the CDR3 is TGCGCCAGCAGCCAGGCTGGACTAGCGGGAGGCGCCCATTTCTACAATGAGCAGTTCTTC. Translation: CASSQAGLAGGAHFYNEQFF.

This chain uses TRBV12-3 or TRBV12-4 with TRBJ1-1; 8 bases align to TRBD1. Trimming removed 4 bases from V and 10 bases from J; junction bases left unmatched: 14. The length of the CDR3 is 15 residues. CDR3: CASSSDGTGWKGAFF. The CDR3 DNA sequence: TGTGCCAGCAGTTCCGATGGGACAGGATGGAAGGGAGCTTTCTTT.

The chain recombines TRBV5-1 with TRBJ2-5, with D perhaps matching TRBD1 (6 bases). The germline V gene encodes CDR1 SGHRS and CDR2 YFSETQ. The V gene lost 0 bases and the J gene lost 0 bases, with 9 bases spanning the gap. The CDR3 length is 15 residues. CDR3 in DNA: TGCGCCAGCAGCTTGGGGTGGACAGACCAAGAGACCCAGTACTTC. As protein: CASSLGWTDQETQYF. Full variable domain (missing parts from reference TRBV5-1 and TRBJ2-5): KAGVTQTPRYLIKTRGQQVTLSCSPISGHRSVSWYQQTPGQGLQFLFEYFSETQRNKGNFPGRFSGRQFSNSRSEMNVSTLELGDSALYLCASSLGWTDQETQYFGPGTRLLVL.

This clonotype occurred a few times. The chain couples TRBV30 to TRBJ2-1; D remains ambiguous. Trimming shortened V by 5 bases and J by 0 bases, and 8 bases separated the two germline ends. Germline loops: CDR1 GTSNPN, CDR2 SVGIG (reference sequence). The CDR3 consists of 13 residues. CDR3 sequence: CAWDGLSYNEQFF. CDR3 bases: TGTGCCTGGGACGGCCTCTCCTACAATGAGCAGTTCTTC.

V gene TRBV6-5 combines with J gene TRBJ2-3; 9 bases are shared with TRBD1. With 2 bases clipped from V and 2 bases from J, the junction kept 17 bases outside the gene matches. CDR3 size: 20 residues. Germline CDR1 and CDR2: MNHEY and SVGAGI. CDR3 sequence: CASSYTIPGTGNYDTDTQYF. The CDR3 coding sequence is TGTGCCAGCAGTTACACTATTCCCGGGACAGGGAACTATGACACAGATACGCAGTATTTT.

This clonotype has only one observation. V and J are TRBV28 and TRBJ1-1; D is possibly TRBD1 (5 bases). Germline loops: CDR1 MDHEN, CDR2 SYDVKM. V was shortened by 6 bases and J by 5 bases, with 13 bases between the two germline ends. This CDR3 has 13 amino acids. CDR3 nucleotides: TGTGCCAGCAGCCGGGGCTGTAGAACTGAAGCTTTCTTT. It translates to CASSRGCRTEAFF.

The chain links TRBV30 to TRBJ2-3; unclear D gene. The CDR3 loop spans 16 amino acids. Trimming removed 1 base at V and 1 base at J, with 15 bases between. CDR1 is GTSNPN and CDR2 is SVGIG in the germline V gene (reference sequence). CDR3: CAWSGIGFAGTDTQYF. CDR3 nucleotide sequence: TGTGCCTGGAGTGGGATCGGTTTTGCAGGCACAGATACGCAGTATTTT.

The chain employs TRBV6-2 or TRBV6-3 and TRBJ2-7; TRBD1 matches at 12 bases. Germline assignment: CDR1 MNHEY and CDR2 SVGEGT. The CDR3 extends over 18 amino acids. V shed 6 bases and J 1 base; nucleotides not matched to a gene: 13. The CDR3 here is CASSSPGTGGPKSYEQYF. The CDR3 nucleotides are TGTGCCAGCAGCTCACCCGGGACAGGGGGCCCCAAGTCCTACGAGCAGTACTTC.

The chain employs TRBV9 and TRBJ1-1, with 7 nucleotides matching TRBD1. Trimming removed 0 bases from V and 1 base from J; junction bases left unmatched: 15. The CDR3 is 19 amino acids. Germline CDR1 is SGDLS and CDR2 is YYNGEE. The CDR3, as DNA: TGTGCCAGCAGCGTAGACCTCCGAGGGGTGGGACAGAAGAACACTGAAGCTTTCTTT. It yields the protein CASSVDLRGVGQKNTEAFF. The full variable domain, rest sourced from reference TRBV9 and TRBJ1-1, is DSGVTQTPKHLITATGQRVTLRCSPRSGDLSVYWYQQSLDQGLQFLIQYYNGEERAKGNILERFSAQQFPDLHSELNLSSLELGDSALYFCASSVDLRGVGQKNTEAFFGQGTRLTVV.

This chain joins TRBV6-5 and TRBJ2-3, with D perhaps assigned TRBD1 or TRBD2 (5 bases each). The V end lost 0 bases, the J end lost 0 bases, and 10 bases lay between the germline ends. The germline gives CDR1 MNHEY, CDR2 SVGAGI. The CDR3 length is 16 residues. The DNA for the CDR3 is TGTGCCAGCAGTTACTCGATAGGGGAGAGCACAGATACGCAGTATTTT. The encoded protein is CASSYSIGESTDTQYF.

In this sample, this clonotype turned up a few times. V usage is TRBV15 and J usage is TRBJ1-2; 9 bases line up with TRBD1. Germline V gives CDR1 LNHNV, CDR2 YYDKDF (reference sequence). V shed 0 bases and J 6 bases; nucleotides not matched to a gene: 8. The CDR3 totals 16 residues. The CDR3 loop is CATSRDLPGQGHGYTF. CDR3 sequence (DNA): TGTGCCACCAGCAGAGATCTTCCCGGACAGGGGCATGGCTACACCTTC. Full variable domain (missing parts from reference TRBV15 and TRBJ1-2): DAMVIQNPRYQVTQFGKPVTLSCSQTLNHNVMYWYQQKSSQAPKLLFHYYDKDFNNEADTPDNFQSRRPNTSFCFLDIRSPGLGDTAMYLCATSRDLPGQGHGYTFGSGTRLTVV.

This rearrangement joins TRBV6-5 to TRBJ1-5; 7 bases are a match to TRBD1. Trimming at V came to 6 bases and at J to 11 bases, leaving 16 bases not matched to a gene. This CDR3 contains 15 residues. Germline lookup yields CDR1 MNHEY and CDR2 SVGAGI. This CDR3 reads CASRPGTAEIGAQHF. CDR3 bases: TGTGCCAGCAGACCCGGGACAGCCGAAATTGGGGCCCAGCATTTT.

This rearrangement joins TRBV7-3 to TRBJ1-1; TRBD1 agrees at 8 bases. The CDR3 is 16 residues long. The junction had 7 bases not matched to a gene; V was cut back by 3 bases and J by 1 base. Germline CDR1 reads SGHTA; CDR2 reads FQGTGA. The CDR3 loop is CASSFRQGTKNTEAFF. In DNA form, the CDR3 reads TGTGCCAGCAGCTTCCGACAGGGGACTAAGAACACTGAAGCTTTCTTT.

This clonotype was seen a few times. The chain joins TRBV7-2 to TRBJ2-1, with a possible D match to TRBD2 (5 bases). CDR3 length: 15 residues. Trimming left V 1 base short and J 7 bases short, with 14 bases between. CDR1 is SGHTA, CDR2 FQGNSA, per germline. The CDR3 sequence is CASSLGASRTNEQFF. The CDR3 nucleotides are TGTGCCAGCAGCTTAGGGGCTAGCAGAACAAATGAGCAGTTCTTC.

The rearrangement uses TRBV9 and TRBJ2-7; weak D call: TRBD2 (6 bases). Germline loops: CDR1 SGDLS, CDR2 YYNGEE. V was pared by 3 bases and J by 0 bases, with 10 bases between. There are 14 residues in the CDR3. This CDR3 reads CASSARDFSYEQYF. The CDR3 DNA reads TGTGCCAGCAGCGCCAGGGACTTCTCCTACGAGCAGTACTTC. Full variable domain (missing parts from reference TRBV9 and TRBJ2-7): DSGVTQTPKHLITATGQRVTLRCSPRSGDLSVYWYQQSLDQGLQFLIQYYNGEERAKGNILERFSAQQFPDLHSELNLSSLELGDSALYFCASSARDFSYEQYFGPGTRLTVT.

This chain joins TRBV4-1 and TRBJ1-2; D not resolved. CDR1 is MGHRA and CDR2 is YSYEKL in the germline V gene. The CDR3 spans 13 residues. V lost 8 bases and J 3 bases, leaving 13 bases between the germline ends. The CDR3 reads CASARWRDYGYTF. Here the CDR3 DNA reads TGCGCCAGCGCCAGGTGGCGGGACTATGGCTACACCTTC.

The CDR3 here is CSARDPQREERADTQYF. In DNA form, the CDR3 reads TGCAGTGCTAGAGATCCTCAACGGGAGGAAAGGGCAGATACGCAGTATTTT. J is TRBJ2-3 and V is TRBV20-1, with TRBD2 matching 7 bases. V gave up 0 bases and J gave up 4 bases; unmatched junction bases: 13. CDR3 length: 17 amino acids. Germline V CDR1 and CDR2: DFQATT, SNEGSKA (reference sequence).

CDR3 DNA sequence: TGTGCCAGCACCCCCAGGACAAGCACAGATACGCAGTATTTT. Its translation: CASTPRTSTDTQYF. The V call is TRBV4-2, the J call TRBJ2-3; the D gene is possibly TRBD1 (5 bases). Germline V gives CDR1 LGHNA, CDR2 YNFKEQ. V lost 7 bases to trimming and J lost 0 bases, with 11 bases between them. This CDR3 region has 14 residues.

V gene TRBV2 combines with J gene TRBJ1-6; the match to TRBD1 covers 7 bases. This CDR3 is built from 14 residues. The V segment lost 4 bases and the J segment 10 bases; nucleotides outside the gene matches: 7. Germline CDR1 reads SNHLY; CDR2 reads FYNNEI. CDR3 region: CASSGYRGVSPLHF. Here the CDR3 DNA reads TGTGCCAGCAGTGGGTACAGGGGTGTATCACCCCTCCACTTT.

This clonotype was recorded a few times. The chain links TRBV29-1 to TRBJ1-2, with D uncertain. The CDR3 loop spans 12 amino acids. The V gene's germline CDR1 is SQVTM and CDR2 ANQGSEA. Trimming removed 6 bases at V and 4 bases at J, with 12 bases between. CDR3: CSVSEEVYGYTF. In nucleotides, the CDR3 is TGCAGCGTCTCTGAGGAGGTCTATGGCTACACCTTC.

This clonotype was seen more than once but under ten times. The genes are TRBV29-1 and TRBJ1-2, with unresolved D. The CDR3 contains 14 residues. Looked up from germline, CDR1 is SQVTM and CDR2 is ANQGSEA. The germline V and J ends were trimmed by 4 bases and 6 bases, with 18 bases remaining between them. The CDR3 bases are TGCAGCGTTGTAACCCTGACCGGGGTTCATGGCTACACCTTC. Protein product: CSVVTLTGVHGYTF.

The chain carries TRBV4-2 and TRBJ2-3, with D possibly matching TRBD2 (5 bases). Trimming stripped 2 bases from V and 3 bases from J, with 12 bases between. Germline-derived CDR1 and CDR2 are LGHNA and YNFKEQ. The CDR3 contains 15 residues. The CDR3 sequence is CASSQKDGLTDTQYF. The CDR3 DNA sequence: TGTGCCAGCAGCCAAAAGGACGGACTGACAGATACGCAGTATTTT.

The chain couples TRBV28 to TRBJ2-5, with D tentatively TRBD2 (6 bases). Trimming shortened V by 5 bases and J by 6 bases, and 13 bases separated the two germline ends. This CDR3 contains 13 residues. The germline V gene encodes CDR1 MDHEN and CDR2 SYDVKM. The CDR3: CASSRRREQTQYF. The CDR3 coding sequence is TGTGCCAGCAGTCGGCGGAGGGAGCAGACCCAGTACTTC.

This chain links TRBV9 with TRBJ2-2; possible D gene TRBD1, 6 bases. CDR3 length: 14 amino acids. Trimming took 2 bases from V and 5 from J, leaving 10 bases between them. The germline CDR1 and CDR2 sequences are SGDLS and YYNGEE. CDR3 loop: CASSVGAITGELFF. DNA for the CDR3: TGTGCCAGCAGCGTGGGGGCGATAACCGGGGAGCTGTTTTTT.

The chain employs TRBV7-9 and TRBJ2-5, with a tentative D call TRBD2 (5 bases). The CDR3 is 14 residues long. V was clipped by 5 bases and J by 0 bases, with 10 bases between them. CDR1 and CDR2 (germline): SEHNR, FQNEAQ (reference sequence). The CDR3 protein is CASSEAAYQETQYF. CDR3 nucleotides: TGTGCCAGCAGCGAAGCGGCGTACCAAGAGACCCAGTACTTC.

The gene calls are TRBV29-1 and TRBJ1-2, with D possibly being TRBD1 (5 bases). Germline V lookup: CDR1 SQVTM, CDR2 ANQGSEA. Trimming left V 3 bases short and J 8 bases short, with 16 bases between. This CDR3 contains 13 residues. This chain's CDR3 is CSVEEVGGWGYTF. The CDR3 DNA sequence: TGCAGCGTTGAGGAGGTCGGGGGTTGGGGCTACACCTTC.

The chain combines TRBV18 with TRBJ1-1; no clear D. CDR1 is KGHSH and CDR2 is LQKENI in the germline V gene. Trimming left V 5 bases short and J 1 base short, with 11 bases between. CDR3 length equals 14 residues. The CDR3 nucleotides are TGTGCCAGCTCAGTCGTGCCTACGAACACTGAAGCTTTCTTT. This encodes CASSVVPTNTEAFF.

The chain is built from TRBV28 and TRBJ2-4; weak D call: TRBD1 (5 bases). Trimming left V 5 bases short and J 3 bases short, with 20 bases between. There are 17 residues in the CDR3. CDR1 and CDR2 from the germline V gene are MDHEN and SYDVKM. CDR3 DNA sequence: TGTGCCAGCAGTCAGCAGGGTGTCCCGGCCGTCAAAAACATTCAGTACTTC. This gives the protein CASSQQGVPAVKNIQYF.

This clonotype was observed once. The chain joins TRBV6-4 to TRBJ1-1; D is perhaps TRBD1 (5 bases). The V gene's germline CDR1 is MRHNA and CDR2 SNTAGT. This CDR3 spans 17 amino acids. V gave up 5 bases and J gave up 1 base, with 20 bases separating them. The CDR3 DNA reads TGTGCCAGCAGTCCGACAGTTGGGTCCCAATCGAACACTGAAGCTTTCTTT. Translating it yields CASSPTVGSQSNTEAFF.

This clonotype was recorded only once. This rearrangement joins TRBV20-1 to TRBJ2-5; D is uncertain. The better agreement between TRBJ2-7 and the DNA end casts doubt on the J call. The CDR3 is made up of 14 amino acids. Germline V gene data show CDR1 as DFQATT and CDR2 as SNEGSKA (reference sequence). DNA for the CDR3: TGCAGTGCTAGAGATAAGGCAGGTCCCTACGAGCAGTACTTC. Protein: CSARDKAGPYEQYF.

The chain employs TRBV20-1 and TRBJ1-2; 7 bases match TRBD1. The germline V gene has CDR1 DFQATT and CDR2 SNEGSKA (reference sequence). Trimming took 1 base from V and 3 from J; bases not matched to a gene: 8. There are 15 residues in the CDR3. CDR3 nucleotide sequence: TGCAGTGCTAGAGGACAGGGCCGGGGGCACTATGGCTACACCTTC. Its protein is CSARGQGRGHYGYTF.

The chain uses TRBV20-1 and TRBJ2-4; D possibly matches TRBD1 or TRBD2 (5 bases each). V lost 7 bases and J 0 bases, leaving 7 bases between the germline ends. Germline values: CDR1 DFQATT, CDR2 SNEGSKA (reference sequence). CDR3 length equals 12 residues. The CDR3 sequence is CSVGTAKNIQYF. DNA for the CDR3: TGCAGTGTGGGGACAGCCAAAAACATTCAGTACTTC.